One sample yielded the 29 T cell receptor beta chains listed below, sequenced in a study of shared clonotypes between healthy human individuals. TCRdb's table, derived via immunoSEQ multiplex PCR, lists solely in-frame clones and lacks some. The repertoire consists of 490,000 or so clones, with 70% to 85% occurring once and the leading ten covering approximately 12%. Sequencing used PBMCs. The receptors were sampled from a woman aged 40 to 50 in good health. Some clones in this sample may be carry-over from other donors' samples.

The rearrangement links TRBV11-3 to TRBJ2-5, with 9 positions matching TRBD2. V lost 1 base and J lost 2; bases outside the gene matches: 8. Per germline, CDR1 SGHNT and CDR2 YENEEA. The CDR3 is made up of 17 amino acids. CDR3 DNA: TGTGCCAGCAGCTTAGGGAAGAGTAGCGGGAGACAAGAGACCCAGTACTTC. Amino acids: CASSLGKSSGRQETQYF.

In DNA form, the CDR3 reads TGTGCCAGCAGCTTAACTAGCGGGACCGGATACGAGCAGTACTTC. It specifies CASSLTSGTGYEQYF. The chain recombines TRBV7-3 with TRBJ2-7; 8 positions agree with TRBD2. Per germline, CDR1 SGHTA and CDR2 FQGTGA. The CDR3 is 15 residues long. V shed 0 bases and J 4 bases; nucleotides not matched to a gene: 5.

This clone was recorded once. The J gene is TRBJ2-7, the V gene TRBV27; D gene uncertain. CDR1 and CDR2 (germline): MNHEY, SMNVEV (reference sequence). Trimming took 2 bases from V and 7 from J, leaving 12 bases between them. The CDR3 sequence is 13 residues long. CDR3 region: CASSLSRLREQYF. CDR3 in DNA: TGTGCCAGCAGTTTAAGCAGGCTAAGAGAGCAGTACTTC.

The chain has TRBV6-5 and TRBJ2-5; D is ambiguous. Germline V gene data show CDR1 as MNHEY and CDR2 as SVGAGI. The CDR3 consists of 12 residues. The ends were cut back, 2 bases at V and 7 bases at J, with 8 bases in the middle. DNA for the CDR3: TGTGCCAGCAGTTACACAAGAGGGACCCAGTACTTC. Protein sequence: CASSYTRGTQYF.

The J gene is TRBJ1-2, the V gene TRBV7-2; a possible D gene is TRBD1 (6 bases). V was shortened by 5 bases and J by 9 bases, with 16 bases between the two germline ends. The CDR3 loop spans 13 amino acids. Germline values: CDR1 SGHTA, CDR2 FQGNSA. Here the CDR3 DNA reads TGTGCCAGCAGCCTCGGGGGGGGCGTGAGCTACACCTTC. Translation gives CASSLGGGVSYTF.

About this clone: This likely came from a read error, as a far larger clone is one base away. The rearrangement joins TRBV19 to TRBJ1-1; TRBD1 matches at 7 bases. The J segment lost 0 bases and the V segment lost 10 bases, leaving 17 bases of the junction unmatched. Germline CDR1 and CDR2: LNHDA and SQIVND (reference sequence). The CDR3 length is 17 residues. CDR3 nucleotides: TGTGCCAATACCCCTGTCCCCCACAGGGGCATGAACACTGAAGCTTTCTTT. Translation: CANTPVPHRGMNTEAFF.

CDR3 loop: CAISGTSGFSYEQYF. The DNA of the CDR3 is TGTGCCATCAGCGGGACTAGCGGTTTCTCCTACGAGCAGTACTTC. The chain uses TRBV10-3 and TRBJ2-7; 11 bases agree with TRBD2. CDR1 is ENHRY, CDR2 SYGVKD, per germline. V trimming: 6 bases; J trimming: 0 bases; junction bases outside the gene matches: 4. CDR3 length equals 15 residues.

The J gene is TRBJ2-7, the V gene TRBV10-2; TRBD2 is a possible D gene (5 bases). Germline CDR1 and CDR2: WSHSY and SAAADI. The CDR3 is 11 amino acids. V was cut by 10 bases and J by 4 bases, with 11 bases left in between. CDR3 loop: CATRGGYEQYF. In DNA form, the CDR3 reads TGCGCCACCAGAGGAGGTTACGAGCAGTACTTC.

The chain carries TRBV5-4 and TRBJ2-5; TRBD1 matches at 10 bases. CDR1 and CDR2 from the germline V gene are SGHNT and YYREEE (reference sequence). The CDR3 is 15 residues long. The trim removed 3 bases at V and 2 bases at J, leaving 4 bases unmatched. CDR3 loop: CASSSGQGVQETQYF. In DNA, the CDR3 is TGTGCCAGCAGCTCCGGACAGGGGGTACAAGAGACCCAGTACTTC.

This clone was detected many times. This chain joins TRBV19 and TRBJ1-1; 7 bases line up with TRBD1. CDR1 LNHDA and CDR2 SQIVND come from the germline V gene (reference sequence). The CDR3 has 14 amino acids. V was clipped by 5 bases and J by 4 bases; unmatched bases: 7. CDR3 coding DNA: TGTGCCAGTAGTCGTACAGGGGCAATCACTGAAGCTTTCTTT. Amino acid sequence: CASSRTGAITEAFF.

This clone was found once. The chain joins TRBV19 to TRBJ2-2; the D gene could be TRBD1 or TRBD2 (5 bases each). Germline CDR1 is LNHDA and CDR2 is SQIVND (reference sequence). The CDR3 is made up of 14 amino acids. Trimming removed 3 bases from V and 13 bases from J, with 18 bases in between. CDR3 region: CASSMEARAVPLFF. The CDR3 nucleotides read TGTGCCAGTAGTATGGAGGCCAGGGCGGTTCCGCTGTTTTTT.

The chain couples TRBV28 to TRBJ2-5, with 9 bases matching TRBD1. Judging by the DNA end, TRBJ2-7 fits better; the J call may be wrong. This CDR3 is built from 15 residues. The germline V gene has CDR1 MDHEN and CDR2 SYDVKM. The CDR3 sequence is CASSFDRGANYEQYF. The CDR3 bases are TGTGCCAGCAGTTTCGACAGGGGGGCTAACTACGAGCAGTACTTC.

This clone turned up a few times. The chain is built from TRBV2 and TRBJ2-4, with a possible D match to TRBD1 (5 bases). Germline lookup yields CDR1 SNHLY and CDR2 FYNNEI. V shed 6 bases and J shed 1 base, with 10 bases lying between them. This CDR3 comprises 14 residues. The CDR3 sequence: CASRAGSAKNIQYF. DNA for the CDR3: TGTGCCAGCAGGGCAGGGTCGGCCAAAAACATTCAGTACTTC.

This clone was seen just once. The rearrangement uses TRBV5-1 and TRBJ2-5; 8 nucleotides agree with TRBD1. This CDR3 has 14 residues. CDR1 is SGHRS, CDR2 YFSETQ, per germline. The J segment lost 6 bases and the V segment lost 0 bases, leaving 4 bases of the junction unmatched. CDR3 loop: CASSLAQGAKTQYF. CDR3 in DNA: TGCGCCAGCAGCTTGGCTCAGGGGGCGAAGACCCAGTACTTC.

This clone showed up just once. This chain connects TRBV4-2 to TRBJ2-3; 11 bases are shared with TRBD2. The length of the CDR3 is 17 residues. Germline CDR1 reads LGHNA; CDR2 reads YNFKEQ. The V and J ends lost 3 bases and 4 bases, in that order; junction bases with no gene match: 9. The CDR3 here is CASSHALAGDGSDTQYF. The CDR3 DNA reads as TGTGCCAGCAGCCACGCACTAGCGGGAGATGGATCAGATACGCAGTATTTT.

This sequence joins TRBV30 and TRBJ2-3, with TRBD2 matching over 8 bases. Germline CDR1 is GTSNPN and CDR2 is SVGIG (reference sequence). The ends lost 4 bases at V and 5 bases at J; junction bases unmatched: 2. This CDR3 is built from 12 residues. The CDR3 coding sequence is TGTGCCTGGAACCTAGCGGGAGATACGCAGTATTTT. This gives the protein CAWNLAGDTQYF.

This clone appeared a single time. This chain uses TRBV10-3 with TRBJ1-5; D is undetermined. CDR1 ENHRY and CDR2 SYGVKD come from the germline V gene. This CDR3 contains 11 residues. V was pared by 6 bases and J by 3 bases, with 3 bases between. Here the CDR3 reads CAIRDNQPQHF. The CDR3 nucleotides are TGTGCCATCAGGGACAATCAGCCCCAGCATTTT.

V and J are TRBV11-2 and TRBJ2-7, with 8 positions matching TRBD2. In germline, CDR1 is SGHAT, CDR2 FQNNGV. The junction had 3 bases not matched to a gene; V was cut back by 4 bases and J by 1 base. This CDR3 comprises 14 residues. CDR3 coding DNA: TGTGCCAGCAGCTACTCTAGCGGGTCCTACGAGCAGTACTTC. Protein sequence: CASSYSSGSYEQYF.

This clone has a handful of counts. The V call is TRBV5-1, the J call TRBJ1-1; TRBD1 aligns across 8 bases. Losses at the gene ends were 5 bases for V and 7 bases for J; bases not matched to a gene: 13. This CDR3 has 15 residues. Germline V gene data show CDR1 as SGHRS and CDR2 as YFSETQ. Written as DNA, the CDR3 is TGCGCCAGCAGTGACCCCAGCAGGGGGCGCGGTGAAGCTTTCTTT. Its translation: CASSDPSRGRGEAFF.

The J gene is TRBJ2-1, the V gene TRBV10-1; a possible D gene is TRBD2 (6 bases). From germline, CDR1 is WNHNN and CDR2 SYGVQD (reference sequence). The CDR3 extends over 15 amino acids. Trimming took off 6 bases at V and 0 bases at J, with 12 bases between the two ends. The CDR3 is CASSRDLSSYNEQFF. In DNA form, the CDR3 reads TGCGCCAGCAGCCGGGACTTAAGCTCCTACAATGAGCAGTTCTTC.

This chain uses TRBV18 with TRBJ2-3; TRBD1 aligns across 12 bases. The CDR3 extends over 16 amino acids. Germline lookup yields CDR1 KGHSH and CDR2 LQKENI. Trimming cost V 3 bases and J 6 bases; bases outside gene matches: 7. The chain's CDR3 is CASSPTGTGGADTQYF. CDR3 nucleotides: TGTGCCAGCTCACCGACCGGGACAGGGGGCGCGGATACGCAGTATTTT.

This chain connects TRBV18 to TRBJ1-3; TRBD1 matches at 7 bases. The CDR3 runs to 16 residues. Trimming took 3 bases from V and 15 from J; bases not matched to a gene: 20. Germline V gene sequence: CDR1 KGHSH, CDR2 LQKENI. This CDR3 reads CASSPDRLTFPGGKYF. The CDR3 bases are TGTGCCAGCTCACCGGACAGGTTAACGTTCCCGGGAGGCAAATATTTT.

The chain recombines TRBV11-2 with TRBJ1-2; D is unclear. Germline V gene lookup returns CDR1 SGHAT and CDR2 FQNNGV. The CDR3 totals 14 residues. The V gene lost 1 base and the J gene lost 3 bases, with 9 bases spanning the gap. The DNA of the CDR3 is TGTGCCAGCAGCTTAGGGTCAGACGACTATGGCTACACCTTC. Translated, it gives CASSLGSDDYGYTF. The entire variable domain, with the rest obtained from reference TRBV11-2 and TRBJ1-2, is as follows: EAGVAQSPRYKIIEKRQSVAFWCNPISGHATLYWYQQILGQGPKLLIQFQNNGVVDDSQLPKDRFSAERLKGVDSTLKIQPAKLEDSAVYLCASSLGSDDYGYTFGSGTRLTVV.

The V gene is TRBV27, the J gene TRBJ1-2; D possibly corresponds to TRBD1 (5 bases). The V gene lost 8 bases and the J gene lost 4 bases, with 17 bases spanning the gap. The CDR3 is 14 amino acids. The germline CDR1 and CDR2 sequences are MNHEY and SMNVEV (reference sequence). The CDR3 DNA reads TGTGCCAGCCTCCCCGCGGGGGGAAGCTATGGCTACACCTTC. It yields the protein CASLPAGGSYGYTF.

This clone was found a few times. This may be a read error, as it is one base from a much larger clone. The rearrangement links TRBV7-2 to TRBJ2-7; no definite D call. V was trimmed by 3 bases and J by 2 bases, leaving 2 bases between them. CDR1 SGHTA and CDR2 FQGNSA come from the germline V gene. The CDR3 spans 11 residues. CDR3 sequence (DNA): TGTGCCAGCAGCTTCGCCTACGAGCAGTACTTC. It yields the protein CASSFAYEQYF.

This chain connects TRBV7-3 to TRBJ2-3; 7 bases align to TRBD2. CDR3 length: 16 residues. Per germline, CDR1 SGHTA and CDR2 FQGTGA. The V gene end was trimmed by 6 bases and the J gene end by 2 bases; junction bases not matched to a gene: 11. The CDR3 here is CASSRGERVDTDTQYF. CDR3 bases: TGTGCCAGCAGTCGGGGGGAACGGGTAGACACAGATACGCAGTATTTT.

This chain links TRBV28 with TRBJ1-5; no firm D call. Germline CDR1 and CDR2: MDHEN and SYDVKM. V lost 6 bases and J 5 bases, leaving 8 bases between the germline ends. The CDR3 is 12 amino acids. The DNA for the CDR3 is TGTGCCAGCAGCCCCACCCATCAGCCCCAGCATTTT. It specifies CASSPTHQPQHF.

V usage is TRBV30 and J usage is TRBJ1-5, with TRBD1 identical over 8 bases. The CDR3 has 16 residues. Germline V gives CDR1 GTSNPN, CDR2 SVGIG (reference sequence). V shed 0 bases, J shed 3 bases, and the junction held 7 bases outside the gene matches. The CDR3 here is CAWSVLSGGDNQPQHF. The CDR3 DNA is TGTGCCTGGAGTGTACTATCAGGGGGCGACAATCAGCCCCAGCATTTT. Full variable domain (outside the CDR3, taken from reference TRBV30 and TRBJ1-5): SQTIHQWPATLVQPVGSPLSLECTVEGTSNPNLYWYRQAAGRGLQLLFYSVGIGQISSEVPQNLSASRPQDRQFILSSKKLLLSDSGFYLCAWSVLSGGDNQPQHFGDGTRLSIL.

The chain employs TRBV11-2 and TRBJ2-5; TRBD2 might be the D (5 bases). The CDR3 loop spans 14 amino acids. CDR1 SGHAT and CDR2 FQNNGV come from the germline V gene. V was pared by 3 bases and J by 3 bases, with 11 bases between. The CDR3 sequence: CASSLGVWEETQYF. The CDR3 bases are TGTGCCAGCAGCTTGGGAGTTTGGGAAGAGACCCAGTACTTC.